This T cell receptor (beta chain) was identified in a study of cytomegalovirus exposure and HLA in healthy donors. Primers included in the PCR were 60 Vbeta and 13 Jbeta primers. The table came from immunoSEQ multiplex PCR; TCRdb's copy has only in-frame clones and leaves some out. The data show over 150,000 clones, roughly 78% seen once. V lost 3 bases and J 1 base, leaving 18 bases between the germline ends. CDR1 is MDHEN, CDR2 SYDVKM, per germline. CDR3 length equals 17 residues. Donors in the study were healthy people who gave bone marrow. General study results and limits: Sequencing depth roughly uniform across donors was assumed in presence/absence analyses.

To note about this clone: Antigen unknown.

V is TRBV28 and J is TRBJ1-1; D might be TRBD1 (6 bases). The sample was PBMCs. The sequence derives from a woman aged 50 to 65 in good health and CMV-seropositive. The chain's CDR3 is CASSLSQGSSGNTEAFF. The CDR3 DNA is TGTGCCAGCAGTTTGAGCCAGGGGTCATCTGGGAACACTGAAGCTTTCTTT.